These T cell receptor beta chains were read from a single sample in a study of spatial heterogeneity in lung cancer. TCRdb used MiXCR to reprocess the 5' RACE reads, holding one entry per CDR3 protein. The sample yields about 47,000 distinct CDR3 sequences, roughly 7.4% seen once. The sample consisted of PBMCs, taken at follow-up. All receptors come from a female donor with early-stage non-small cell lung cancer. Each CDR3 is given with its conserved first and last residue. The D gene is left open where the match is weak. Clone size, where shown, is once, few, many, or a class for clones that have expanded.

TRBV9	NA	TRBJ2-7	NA	TGTGCCAGCAGCGTAGGTAGGGGCCAAACCTACGAGCAGTACTTC	CASSVGRGQTYEQYF
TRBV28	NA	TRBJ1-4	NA	TGTGCCAGCAGTTATCCCCCCGGACAGCAAACTAATGAAAAACTGTTTTTT	CASSYPPGQQTNEKLFF
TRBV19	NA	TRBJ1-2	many	TGTGCCAGTAGTATAGATCGCTTGTATGGCTACACCTTC	CASSIDRLYGYTF
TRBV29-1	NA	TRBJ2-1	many	TGCAGCGTTACCCCTATTACAGGGTTTGCCTACAATGAGCAGTTCTTC	CSVTPITGFAYNEQFF
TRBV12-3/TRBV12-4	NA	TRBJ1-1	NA	TGTGCCAGCGGCGTGGGGGGGCAGAACACTGAAGCTTTCTTT	CASGVGGQNTEAFF
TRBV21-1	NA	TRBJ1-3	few	TGTGCCAGCAGCAAAAATCCTCCTGAGGACAGGACCTCTGGAAACACCATATATTTT	CASSKNPPEDRTSGNTIYF
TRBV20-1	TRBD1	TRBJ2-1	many	TGCAGTGCTAGAGAAGGGACAGGGATTAATGAGCAGTTCTTC	CSAREGTGINEQFF
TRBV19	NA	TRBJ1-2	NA	TGTGCCAGTAGTATTGGAGGCGGCAATGGCTACACCTTC	CASSIGGGNGYTF
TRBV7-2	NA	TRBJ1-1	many	TGTGCCAGCAGCCAGCAGGGTTACACTGAAGCTTTCTTT	CASSQQGYTEAFF
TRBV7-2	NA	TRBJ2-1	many	TGTGCCAGCAGCGCTTATGGGCAGCAGTTCTTC	CASSAYGQQFF
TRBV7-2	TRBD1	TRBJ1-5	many	TGTGCCAGCAGCTCCGGACAGGGGGATGTCAAGCCCCAGCATTTT	CASSSGQGDVKPQHF
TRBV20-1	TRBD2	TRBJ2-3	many	TGCAGTGCTAGAGGAGCGGGGGCTAGCACAGATACGCAGTATTTT	CSARGAGASTDTQYF
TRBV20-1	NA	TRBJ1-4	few	TGCAGTGCTAGAGATCTCAGGGCAGGGTCCAATGAAAAACTGTTTTTT	CSARDLRAGSNEKLFF
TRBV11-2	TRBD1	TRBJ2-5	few	TGTGCCAGCAGCTCAAGGACAGGGGGCCAAGAGACCCAGTACTTC	CASSSRTGGQETQYF
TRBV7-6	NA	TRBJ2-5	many	TGTGCCAGCAGCCCCGAGCGGCGCCAGACCCAGTACTTC	CASSPERRQTQYF
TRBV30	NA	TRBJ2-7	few	TGTGCCTGGAGTGACCCACACGGTATCTACGAGCAGTACTTC	CAWSDPHGIYEQYF
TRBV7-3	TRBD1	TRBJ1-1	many	TGTGCCAGCAGCTTCGACAGGGAGTACACTGAAGCTTTCTTT	CASSFDREYTEAFF
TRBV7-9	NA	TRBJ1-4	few	TGTGCCAGCAGCTTAGAAAGGGGGGCGCAAGAAAAACTGTTTTTT	CASSLERGAQEKLFF
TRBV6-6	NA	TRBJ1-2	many	TGTGCCAGCAGTTCGAGCTATGGCTACACCTTC	CASSSSYGYTF
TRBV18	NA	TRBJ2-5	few	TGTGCCAGCTCACCAAGCGCGGTTGGTGGAGAGACCCAGTACTTC	CASSPSAVGGETQYF
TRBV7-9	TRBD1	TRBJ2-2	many	TGTGCCAGCGAAGGGGACAGGGTCGCGACCGGGGAGCTGTTTTTT	CASEGDRVATGELFF
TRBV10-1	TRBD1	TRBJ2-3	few	TGCGCCAGTCGACGAGGGACAGACACAGATACGCAGTATTTT	CASRRGTDTDTQYF